This T cell receptor (beta chain) was recovered during a study of T cells in Graves' hyperthyroidism and ophthalmopathy. Study conclusions and caveats: By a 13 V-J model, ophthalmopathy was set apart from stable hyperthyroidism. Median prediction lead before ophthalmopathy onset was around 7 months with the model.

TCR beta CDR3 regions were amplified from RNA transcripts. The primer set for the first-round RT-PCR of the TCR CDR3 was HTBI. TCRdb reprocessed the multiplex PCR reads with MiXCR, giving one entry per CDR3 protein. The profile shows about 480,000 distinct CDR3 sequences, around 14% of them singletons. As regards this clonotype: What it recognizes is unknown.

Pregnant or lactating patients were excluded, as were those with uncontrolled infection or other autoimmune disease. Germline V gene lookup returns CDR1 SGHNT and CDR2 YENEEA. CDR3 length: 14 amino acids. V lost 5 bases to trimming and J lost 5 bases; unmatched junction nucleotides: 7. Source material: blood. The rearrangement joins TRBV11-3 to TRBJ1-1; 8 bases agree with TRBD1. The sequence was collected from a woman under 30 with Graves' hyperthyroidism. The CDR3 reads CASSQGAGRTEAFF. The DNA for the CDR3 is TGTGCCAGCAGCCAGGGGGCGGGACGTACTGAAGCTTTCTTT. Together with reference TRBV11-3 and TRBJ1-1, the CDR3 gives the full variable domain: EAGVVQSPRYKIIEKKQPVAFWCNPISGHNTLYWYLQNLGQGPELLIRYENEEAVDDSQLPKDRFSAERLKGVDSTLKIQPAELGDSAVYLCASSQGAGRTEAFFGQGTRLTVV.